The clone carrying this T cell receptor beta chain has a count of ten or more. The antigen is not known. Stable disease denoted Graves' hyperthyroidism without ophthalmopathy progression within 18 months. Clinical symptoms, serum thyroxine and TRAb, thyroid ultrasound and orbital computed tomography together formed the diagnostic basis. The sample is drawn from a study of T cells in Graves' hyperthyroidism and ophthalmopathy. General study points: Ophthalmopathy got predicted by the model a median approximately 6.4 months before its onset.

RNA transcripts yielded amplified TCR beta CDR3 regions. RT-PCR in the first round (using the HTBI primer set) targeted the TCR CDR3. TCRdb reprocessed the multiplex PCR reads with MiXCR, giving one entry per CDR3 protein. The sample has around 430,000 distinct CDR3 sequences, 15% seen once; the top ten hold around a third. CDR1 and CDR2 (germline): SGHVS, FQNEAQ. After removal of 5 bases from V and 7 bases from J, the junction contained 8 bases not matched to a gene. The CDR3 is 15 amino acids. The TCR originated in a woman aged 25 to 39 with Graves' hyperthyroidism. The sequenced sample was blood. The genes are TRBV7-8 and TRBJ2-7; TRBD2 aligns across 13 bases. This CDR3 is CASSQTSGRAWEQYF. CDR3 sequence (DNA): TGTGCCAGCAGCCAAACTAGCGGGAGGGCCTGGGAGCAGTACTTC. The full variable domain, its missing parts supplied by reference TRBV7-8 and TRBJ2-7, is GAGVSQSPRYKVAKRGQDVALRCDPISGHVSLFWYQQALGQGPEFLTYFQNEAQLDKSGLPSDRFFAERPEGSVSTLKIQRTQQEDSAVYLCASSQTSGRAWEQYFGPGTRLTVT.